Below are 3 T cell receptor beta chains sequenced from a single sample in a study of CD8+ T cells in alopecia areata. As the sequencing template, cDNA was produced by extracting RNA and reverse transcribing it. Generated by immunoSEQ multiplex PCR, the TCRdb table keeps only in-frame clones and is missing some. The profile shows under 200,000 clones, approximately 57% of them singletons. Treatment meaning: oral pan-JAK inhibitor, 5-10 mg twice daily. Sequenced here: CD4+ T cells sorted from blood, sampled at week 24, from a patient treated with tofacitinib. The receptors originated from a human donor with alopecia areata.

The CDR3 sequence: CAWTQNRGYQPQHF. In nucleotides, the CDR3 is TGTGCCTGGACCCAAAACAGGGGTTATCAGCCCCAGCATTTT. The gene calls are TRBV30 and TRBJ1-5; TRBD1 matches at 7 bases. The V gene end was trimmed by 4 bases and the J gene end by 5 bases; junction bases not matched to a gene: 8. The CDR3 length is 14 residues. CDR1 GTSNPN and CDR2 SVGIG come from the germline V gene (reference sequence).

The J gene is TRBJ1-1, the V gene TRBV21-1. TRBV21-1 is assigned pseudogene status. The CDR3 consists of 13 residues. The CDR3: CASSKQTNTEAFF. CDR3 in DNA: TGTGCCAGCAGCAAACAAACGAACACTGAAGCTTTCTTT.

This rearrangement joins TRBV29-1 to TRBJ1-1; D is unresolved. This CDR3 region has 12 residues. CDR1 and CDR2 from the germline V gene are SQVTM and ANQGSEA. V lost 6 bases and J 3 bases, leaving 11 bases between the germline ends. The CDR3 region has the DNA TGCAGCGTGGTCGAGGGATACACTGAAGCTTTCTTT. Translation: CSVVEGYTEAFF.